This T cell receptor (beta chain) was observed in a study of blood T cell repertoires in COVID-19. Study overall: Samples taken during acute and convalescent COVID-19 were collected in the United States, Italy and Spain.

Authors' analysis steps: Cell counts per sample came from amplifying reference gene primers. Data came from immunoSEQ multiplex PCR; TCRdb stores just in-frame clones and leaves some out. V and J calls and clone size are copied from that table; D and trimming were computed from the DNA. This table has 25,000 to 30,000 clones, around 92% appearing once. This CDR3 is 13 amino acids long. The germline gives CDR1 SNHLY, CDR2 FYNNEI. V shed 6 bases, J shed 4 bases, and the junction held 4 bases outside the gene matches. Sequencing was performed on peripheral blood. This chain connects TRBV2 to TRBJ2-3, with TRBD1 matching over 7 bases. The clonotype comes from a human donor in a cohort sampled during active COVID-19. The CDR3 loop is CASRRTGPDTQYF. The CDR3 nucleotides are TGTGCCAGCAGGCGGACAGGACCAGATACGCAGTATTTT. Variable domain in full (rest from reference TRBV2 and TRBJ2-3): EPEVTQTPSHQVTQMGQEVILRCVPISNHLYFYWYRQILGQKVEFLVSFYNNEISEKSEIFDDQFSVERPDGSNFTLKIRSTKLEDSAMYFCASRRTGPDTQYFGPGTRLTVL.